One and the same sample provided the 24 T cell receptor beta chains below, sequenced in a study of shared T cell receptors in the human thymus. Sequencing was performed with immunoSEQ multiplex PCR; in TCRdb, only in-frame clones are kept and a portion is missing. Seen here are hundreds of thousands of clones, around 89% observed once, and the top ten hold around 0.0099%. Separately, the same data were catalogued under a study of human thymus T cells.

Sequencing used thymocytes. The receptors stem from a boy under two years old with a congenital heart defect.

V and J are TRBV2 and TRBJ2-3, with D possibly being TRBD1 (6 bases). V lost 10 bases, J lost 0 bases, and 23 bases lay in between. Germline CDR1 reads SNHLY; CDR2 reads FYNNEI. CDR3 size: 17 residues. The CDR3 DNA reads TGTGCCACCCCCCCCCTCCTTGGGACACGTAGCACAGATACGCAGTATTTT. This translates into CATPPLLGTRSTDTQYF. The full variable domain, its missing parts supplied by reference TRBV2 and TRBJ2-3, is EPEVTQTPSHQVTQMGQEVILRCVPISNHLYFYWYRQILGQKVEFLVSFYNNEISEKSEIFDDQFSVERPDGSNFTLKIRSTKLEDSAMYFCATPPLLGTRSTDTQYFGPGTRLTVL.

The CDR3 nucleotides read TGTGCCAGCAGTTTAAACAGCTTGCAAGAGACCCAGTACTTC. Protein: CASSLNSLQETQYF. The chain joins TRBV27 to TRBJ2-5; no reliable D call. The V end was cut by 2 bases, the J end by 2 bases, with 9 bases between. The CDR3 has 14 amino acids. Germline CDR1 reads MNHEY; CDR2 reads SMNVEV (reference sequence).

V gene TRBV10-3 combines with J gene TRBJ2-1; 10 nucleotides line up with TRBD2. Germline values: CDR1 ENHRY, CDR2 SYGVKD. The CDR3 has 17 residues. The V gene end was trimmed by 10 bases and the J gene end by 8 bases; junction bases not matched to a gene: 20. The CDR3 here is CATRQASGRGGQDEQFF. The CDR3 DNA is TGTGCCACACGTCAGGCTAGCGGGAGAGGAGGCCAGGATGAGCAGTTCTTC.

This clone has only one observation. The V call is TRBV4-1, the J call TRBJ1-4; 7 nucleotides agree with TRBD1. The ends lost 4 bases at V and 3 bases at J; junction bases unmatched: 14. The CDR3 runs 18 residues. Germline CDR1 and CDR2: MGHRA and YSYEKL. The CDR3 DNA reads as TGCGCCAGCAGCCCTCCGGGCCAGGGGGGCGCATCTAATGAAAAACTGTTTTTT. Translation gives CASSPPGQGGASNEKLFF.

The rearrangement joins TRBV9 to TRBJ2-3; 9 nucleotides match TRBD2. J gave up 2 bases and V 0 bases, and 7 bases lay outside the gene matches. The germline V gene has CDR1 SGDLS and CDR2 YYNGEE. The CDR3 runs to 17 residues. The CDR3 sequence: CASSVGSAGGPTDTQYF. The CDR3 DNA follows: TGTGCCAGCAGCGTAGGCTCGGCGGGAGGGCCCACAGATACGCAGTATTTT.

This CDR3 is CASSLGLRDMVGYGEQYF. CDR3 nucleotide sequence: TGCGCCAGCAGCTTGGGCCTTCGGGACATGGTTGGATACGGCGAGCAGTACTTC. The rearrangement links TRBV5-1 to TRBJ2-7; a weak D match, TRBD1 (6 bases). The germline V and J ends were trimmed by 0 bases and 6 bases, with 25 bases remaining between them. CDR3 size: 18 residues. Germline CDR1 and CDR2: SGHRS and YFSETQ.

The chain links TRBV30 to TRBJ2-2; 9 bases align to TRBD1. The J segment lost 6 bases and the V segment lost 2 bases, leaving 7 bases of the junction unmatched. This CDR3 comprises 15 residues. Germline-derived CDR1 and CDR2 are GTSNPN and SVGIG (reference sequence). CDR3 nucleotide sequence: TGTGCCTGGAGTTCACTTCGGACAGGGGCCGGGGAGCTGTTTTTT. This gives the protein CAWSSLRTGAGELFF.

The chain is built from TRBV6-1 and TRBJ2-1; TRBD1 might be the D (6 bases). V was shortened by 0 bases and J by 7 bases, with 10 bases between the two germline ends. The CDR3 length is 14 residues. In germline, CDR1 is MNHNS, CDR2 SASEGT. Here the CDR3 reads CASSEALTGNEQFF. DNA of the CDR3: TGTGCCAGCAGTGAAGCGCTAACAGGGAATGAGCAGTTCTTC.

This rearrangement joins TRBV7-6 to TRBJ1-2; D is uncertain. Germline V gene sequence: CDR1 SGHVS, CDR2 FNYEAQ. The CDR3 totals 12 residues. Trimming took 5 bases from V and 5 from J, leaving 9 bases between them. CDR3 residues: CASSQIHYGYTF. In DNA, the CDR3 is TGTGCCAGCAGCCAGATCCATTATGGCTACACCTTC.

The gene calls are TRBV27 and TRBJ2-3; D is perhaps TRBD2 (6 bases). Deletions cut 5 bases from V and 1 base from J, with 16 bases between. CDR1 and CDR2 from the germline V gene are MNHEY and SMNVEV (reference sequence). The CDR3 is made up of 16 amino acids. Here the CDR3 reads CASSAGPPLGTDTQYF. Here the CDR3 DNA reads TGTGCCAGCAGTGCGGGACCACCTCTGGGCACAGATACGCAGTATTTT.

For this clone: Sequence at one end of the junction differs from germline and may be a read error. The rearrangement uses TRBV27 and TRBJ2-7; tentatively, D is TRBD1 (6 bases). The CDR3 spans 11 residues. Germline V lookup: CDR1 MNHEY, CDR2 SMNVEV (reference sequence). CDR3 residues: CAVGVRDKPIF. Here the CDR3 DNA reads TGTGCCGTAGGGGTTCGGGACAAGCCTATCTTC.

This clone appeared once. J is TRBJ1-2 and V is TRBV19; 8 bases agree with TRBD1. Germline V gene lookup returns CDR1 LNHDA and CDR2 SQIVND (reference sequence). The CDR3 sequence is 17 residues long. Unmatched junction bases numbered 20, after V lost 7 bases and J lost 7 bases. Here the CDR3 reads CASNGGPRTGLRSGYTF. CDR3 coding DNA: TGTGCCAGTAACGGTGGGCCCAGGACAGGGCTCCGTTCTGGCTACACCTTC. The full variable domain, completed using reference TRBV19 and TRBJ1-2, is DGGITQSPKYLFRKEGQNVTLSCEQNLNHDAMYWYRQDPGQGLRLIYYSQIVNDFQKGDIAEGYSVSREKKESFPLTVTSAQKNPTAFYLCASNGGPRTGLRSGYTFGSGTRLTVV.

The V gene is TRBV7-8, the J gene TRBJ2-1; TRBD2 agrees at 9 bases. Germline V lookup: CDR1 SGHVS, CDR2 FQNEAQ. The CDR3 contains 15 residues. The junction had 3 bases not matched to a gene; V was cut back by 6 bases and J by 0 bases. CDR3 in DNA: TGTGCCAGCAGACTTAGCGGGAGCTCCTACAATGAGCAGTTCTTC. Amino acids: CASRLSGSSYNEQFF.

This clone was picked up a small number of times. The rearrangement links TRBV6-5 to TRBJ2-3; D is uncertain. Trimming pared 0 bases from V and 4 bases from J, leaving 11 bases between. CDR1 MNHEY and CDR2 SVGAGI come from the germline V gene. The CDR3 runs 15 residues. This CDR3 reads CASSYSPQSADTQYF. Here the CDR3 DNA reads TGTGCCAGCAGTTACTCCCCCCAGTCAGCAGATACGCAGTATTTT.

V and J are TRBV27 and TRBJ2-5; D remains ambiguous. Trimming took 3 bases from V and 2 from J, leaving 7 bases between them. Per the germline V gene, CDR1 is MNHEY and CDR2 is SMNVEV (reference sequence). The CDR3 loop spans 13 amino acids. The chain's CDR3 is CASSFLEQETQYF. The CDR3 nucleotides are TGTGCCAGCAGTTTTTTAGAACAAGAGACCCAGTACTTC.

The genes are TRBV6-4 and TRBJ2-3, with 7 bases matching TRBD2. This CDR3 comprises 16 residues. V lost 4 bases and J lost 2; bases outside the gene matches: 9. Germline-derived CDR1 and CDR2 are MRHNA and SNTAGT. CDR3 in DNA: TGTGCCAGCAGTGGTTTCAGCGGGACTAACACAGATACGCAGTATTTT. It is translated as CASSGFSGTNTDTQYF.

The sample holds one count of this clone. The rearrangement links TRBV19 to TRBJ2-5; 9 bases map to TRBD1. Trimming took 3 bases from V and 5 from J; bases not matched to a gene: 13. CDR3 length: 17 residues. In germline, CDR1 is LNHDA, CDR2 SQIVND (reference sequence). The CDR3 loop reads CASSIGPADRGTETQYF. CDR3 nucleotides: TGTGCCAGTAGTATTGGGCCCGCGGACAGGGGAACGGAGACCCAGTACTTC.

The V and J genes are TRBV7-3 and TRBJ2-3; 10 bases line up with TRBD2. Germline trimming cut 6 bases from V and 4 bases from J; bases unmatched to any gene: 7. This CDR3 has 15 residues. Germline assignment: CDR1 SGHTA and CDR2 FQGTGA. As DNA, the CDR3 is TGTGCCAGCAGTTCCGGGACTAGCGCCCCAGATACGCAGTATTTT. Its translation: CASSSGTSAPDTQYF.

The V call is TRBV28, the J call TRBJ2-1; maybe TRBD2 (5 bases). V was pared by 5 bases and J by 9 bases, with 14 bases between. This CDR3 comprises 13 residues. In germline, CDR1 is MDHEN, CDR2 SYDVKM. The CDR3 loop reads CASSDEAVLEQFF. The DNA for the CDR3 is TGTGCCAGCAGTGATGAAGCGGTTCTTGAGCAGTTCTTC.

The rearrangement links TRBV30 to TRBJ2-1, with 13 bases lining up with TRBD2. The ends lost 0 bases at V and 7 bases at J; junction bases unmatched: 9. CDR3 size: 17 residues. Germline CDR1 GTSNPN, CDR2 SVGIG (reference sequence). This CDR3 is CAWSVRRTSGSSNEQFF. Here the CDR3 DNA reads TGTGCCTGGAGTGTACGAAGGACTAGCGGGAGTTCGAATGAGCAGTTCTTC.

The V gene is TRBV27, the J gene TRBJ2-3, with D uncertain. The CDR3 sequence is 15 residues long. From germline, CDR1 is MNHEY and CDR2 SMNVEV (reference sequence). V gave up 6 bases and J gave up 2 bases, with 15 bases separating them. This CDR3 is CASRPRGYFTDTQYF. As DNA, the CDR3 is TGTGCCAGCAGGCCCAGAGGATATTTCACAGATACGCAGTATTTT.

This clone turned up a few times. The V gene is TRBV7-2, the J gene TRBJ2-7, with 10 bases fitting TRBD2. Germline V gene data show CDR1 as SGHTA and CDR2 as FQGNSA. Losses at the gene ends were 5 bases for V and 3 bases for J; bases not matched to a gene: 10. The CDR3 spans 16 residues. The CDR3 DNA follows: TGTGCCAGCAGCCCGCGAGGACTAGCGGAGATCTACGAGCAGTACTTC. It specifies CASSPRGLAEIYEQYF.

Note on this clone: Different DNA sequences within this sample yield the same CDR3. The chain employs TRBV5-5 and TRBJ2-7, with 8 bases matching TRBD1. CDR3 length: 11 amino acids. The trim removed 3 bases at V and 9 bases at J, leaving 2 bases unmatched. Looked up from germline, CDR1 is SGHKS and CDR2 is YYEKEE (reference sequence). CDR3: CASSSGQGQYF. In DNA form, the CDR3 reads TGTGCCAGCAGCTCTGGACAGGGGCAGTACTTC.

The chain joins TRBV7-9 to TRBJ2-1, with 9 bases aligning to TRBD1. The CDR3 consists of 16 residues. V shed 5 bases, J shed 5 bases, and the junction held 10 bases outside the gene matches. The germline gives CDR1 SEHNR, CDR2 FQNEAQ (reference sequence). This CDR3 is CASSPHGGQGNNEQFF. The CDR3, as DNA: TGTGCCAGCAGCCCGCATGGGGGACAGGGAAACAATGAGCAGTTCTTC.